This T cell receptor (beta chain) was profiled in a study of molecular identifiers for immune sequencing clone quantification. There are many counts of this clonotype. This CDR3 spans 11 amino acids. Deletions cut 5 bases from V and 6 bases from J, with 8 bases between. With 10%, 30% or 50% of RNA, about 20,000 to 1,000,000 naive CD8 T cells were sequenced. TCRdb redid the calling of the PCR reads with MiXCR, one entry per CDR3 protein. Of about 100,000 distinct CDR3 sequences listed, around a third were seen once; the top ten hold less than 5.5%. V gene TRBV12-3 or TRBV12-4 combines with J gene TRBJ2-7, with D possibly being TRBD1 (5 bases). Sample: naive CD8+ T cells from blood, with Jurkat cell RNA spiked in. As for subset: FACS-sorted CD8+CD4-CCR7+CD45RA+ naive T cells. The TCR sequence derives from a human donor in good health. Some libraries in this study had Jurkat cell RNA spiked in. The CDR3: CASSPGFEQYF. The CDR3 nucleotides are TGTGCCAGCAGTCCAGGGTTCGAGCAGTACTTC.